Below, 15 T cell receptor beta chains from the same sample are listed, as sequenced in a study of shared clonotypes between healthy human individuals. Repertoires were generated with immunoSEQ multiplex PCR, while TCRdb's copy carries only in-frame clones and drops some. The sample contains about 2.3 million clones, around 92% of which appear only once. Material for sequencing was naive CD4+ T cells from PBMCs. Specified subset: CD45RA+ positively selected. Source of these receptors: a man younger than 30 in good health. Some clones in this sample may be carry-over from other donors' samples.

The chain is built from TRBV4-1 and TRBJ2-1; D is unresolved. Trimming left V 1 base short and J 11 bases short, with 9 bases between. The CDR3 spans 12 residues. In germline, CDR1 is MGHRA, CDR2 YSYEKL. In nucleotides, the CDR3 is TGCGCCAGCAGCCAAGTATCGGGTAAGCAGTTCTTC. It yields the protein CASSQVSGKQFF.

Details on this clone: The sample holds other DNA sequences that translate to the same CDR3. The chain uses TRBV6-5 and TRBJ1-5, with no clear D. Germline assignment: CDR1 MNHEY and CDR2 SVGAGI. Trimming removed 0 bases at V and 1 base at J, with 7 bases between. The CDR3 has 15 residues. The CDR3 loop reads CASSYSWGSNQPQHF. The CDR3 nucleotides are TGTGCCAGCAGTTACTCCTGGGGAAGCAATCAGCCCCAGCATTTT.

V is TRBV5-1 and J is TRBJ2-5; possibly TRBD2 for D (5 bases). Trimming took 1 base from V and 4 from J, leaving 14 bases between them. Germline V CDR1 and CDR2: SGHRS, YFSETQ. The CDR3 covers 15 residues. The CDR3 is CASSLIPGEGETQYF. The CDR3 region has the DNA TGCGCCAGCAGCTTGATTCCCGGGGAAGGAGAGACCCAGTACTTC.

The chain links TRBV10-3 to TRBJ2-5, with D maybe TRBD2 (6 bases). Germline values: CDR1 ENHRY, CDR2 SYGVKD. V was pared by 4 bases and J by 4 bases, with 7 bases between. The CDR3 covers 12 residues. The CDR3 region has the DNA TGTGCCATCAGTGCGGGGGTAGAGACCCAGTACTTC. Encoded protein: CAISAGVETQYF.

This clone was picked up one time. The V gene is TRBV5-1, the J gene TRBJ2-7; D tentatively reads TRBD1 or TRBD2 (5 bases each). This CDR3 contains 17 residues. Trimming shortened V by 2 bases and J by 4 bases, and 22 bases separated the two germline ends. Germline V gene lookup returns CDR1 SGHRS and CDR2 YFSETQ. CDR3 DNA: TGCGCCAGCAGCTTTTCAATAATCGGGCTGGGACCTTACGAGCAGTACTTC. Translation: CASSFSIIGLGPYEQYF.

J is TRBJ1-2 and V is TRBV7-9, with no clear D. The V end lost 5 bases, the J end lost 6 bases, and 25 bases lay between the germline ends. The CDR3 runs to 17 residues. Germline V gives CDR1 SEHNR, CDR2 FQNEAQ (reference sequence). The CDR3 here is CASSARLVSGPFDGYTF. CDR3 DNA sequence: TGTGCCAGCAGCGCCAGGCTGGTATCCGGTCCCTTCGATGGCTACACCTTC.

CDR3 protein: CASSILREGRQPQHF. CDR3 bases: TGTGCCAGTAGTATCCTAAGAGAGGGTCGGCAGCCCCAGCATTTT. The chain links TRBV19 to TRBJ1-5; no definite D call. The V end was cut by 3 bases, the J end by 7 bases, with 16 bases between. The CDR3 extends over 15 amino acids. Germline CDR1 is LNHDA and CDR2 is SQIVND (reference sequence). Combining the CDR3 with reference TRBV19 and TRBJ1-5 gives the whole variable domain DGGITQSPKYLFRKEGQNVTLSCEQNLNHDAMYWYRQDPGQGLRLIYYSQIVNDFQKGDIAEGYSVSREKKESFPLTVTSAQKNPTAFYLCASSILREGRQPQHFGDGTRLSIL.

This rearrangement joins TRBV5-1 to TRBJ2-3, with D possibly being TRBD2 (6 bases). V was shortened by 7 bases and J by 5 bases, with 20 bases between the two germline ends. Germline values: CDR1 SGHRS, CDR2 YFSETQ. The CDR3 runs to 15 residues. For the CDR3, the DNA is TGCGCCAGCCGCGGGCTTGGAGGAGGGGAAGATACGCAGTATTTT. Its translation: CASRGLGGGEDTQYF. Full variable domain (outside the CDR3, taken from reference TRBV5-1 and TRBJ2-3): KAGVTQTPRYLIKTRGQQVTLSCSPISGHRSVSWYQQTPGQGLQFLFEYFSETQRNKGNFPGRFSGRQFSNSRSEMNVSTLELGDSALYLCASRGLGGGEDTQYFGPGTRLTVL.

In DNA, the CDR3 is TGTGCCAGCAGCTCTTCGGGACAGCTACATGAAAAACTGTTTTTT. Amino acid sequence: CASSSSGQLHEKLFF. V usage is TRBV7-2 and J usage is TRBJ1-4, with 7 bases that match TRBD1. CDR3 length: 15 amino acids. Germline lookup yields CDR1 SGHTA and CDR2 FQGNSA. V trimming: 4 bases; J trimming: 6 bases; junction bases outside the gene matches: 8. The variable domain in full, completed from reference TRBV7-2 and TRBJ1-4, reads GAGVSQSPSNKVTEKGKDVELRCDPISGHTALYWYRQSLGQGLEFLIYFQGNSAPDKSGLPSDRFSAERTGGSVSTLTIQRTQQEDSAVYLCASSSSGQLHEKLFFGSGTQLSVL.

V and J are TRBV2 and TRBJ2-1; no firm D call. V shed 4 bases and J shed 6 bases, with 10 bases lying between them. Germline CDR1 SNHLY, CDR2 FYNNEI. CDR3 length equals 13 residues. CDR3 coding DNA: TGTGCCAGCAGTGTCCAGCCGTCCAATGAGCAGTTCTTC. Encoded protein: CASSVQPSNEQFF.

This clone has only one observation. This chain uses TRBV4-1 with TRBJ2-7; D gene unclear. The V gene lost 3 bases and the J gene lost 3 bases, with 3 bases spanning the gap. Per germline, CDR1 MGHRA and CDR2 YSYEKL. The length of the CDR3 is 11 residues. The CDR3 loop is CASSHNYEQYF. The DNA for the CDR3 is TGCGCCAGCAGCCATAACTACGAGCAGTACTTC.

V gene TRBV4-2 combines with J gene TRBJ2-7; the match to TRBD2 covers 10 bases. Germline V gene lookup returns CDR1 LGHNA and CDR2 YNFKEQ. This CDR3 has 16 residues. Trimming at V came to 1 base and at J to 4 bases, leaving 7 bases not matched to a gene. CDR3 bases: TGTGCCAGCAGCCAAGGGACAAGCGGGAGGGAATACGAGCAGTACTTC. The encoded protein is CASSQGTSGREYEQYF.

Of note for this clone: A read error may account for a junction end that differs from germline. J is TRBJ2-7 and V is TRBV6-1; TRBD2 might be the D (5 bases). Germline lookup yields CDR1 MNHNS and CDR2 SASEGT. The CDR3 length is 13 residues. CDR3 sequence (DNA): TGTGCCAGCAGGGAAGCGGCACCATACGAGCAGTACTTC. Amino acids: CASREAAPYEQYF.

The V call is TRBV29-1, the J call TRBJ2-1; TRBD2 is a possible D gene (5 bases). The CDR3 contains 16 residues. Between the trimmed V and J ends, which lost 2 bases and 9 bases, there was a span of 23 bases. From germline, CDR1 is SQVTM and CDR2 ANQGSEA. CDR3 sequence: CSVELRSPSQITEQFF. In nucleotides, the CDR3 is TGCAGCGTTGAACTAAGGAGTCCTAGCCAGATCACTGAGCAGTTCTTC.

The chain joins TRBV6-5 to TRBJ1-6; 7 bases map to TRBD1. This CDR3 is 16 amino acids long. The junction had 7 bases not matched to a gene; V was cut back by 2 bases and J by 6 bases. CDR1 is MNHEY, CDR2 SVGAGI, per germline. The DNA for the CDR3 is TGTGCCAGCAGTTACGCGGCAGGGGGATCTAATTCACCCCTCCACTTT. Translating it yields CASSYAAGGSNSPLHF.